These 18 T cell receptor beta chains were all obtained from the same sample, sequenced in a study of OX40 agonist ivuxolimab in advanced cancers. The repertoire was sequenced with immunoSEQ multiplex PCR; TCRdb's copy has only in-frame clones and lacks some. The table records some 140,000 clones, 90% to 95% of them present only once. The source was CD4+ or CD8+ T cells sorted from blood, collected in a trial of the OX40 agonist ivuxolimab. These receptors were taken from an adult with an advanced solid tumor such as melanoma, head and neck, liver or kidney cancer.

The chain is built from TRBV4-3 and TRBJ1-2, with D possibly matching TRBD1 (6 bases). Deletions cut 4 bases from V and 2 bases from J, with 17 bases between. CDR1 is LGHNA and CDR2 is YSLEER in the germline V gene. The CDR3 consists of 16 residues. CDR3 DNA: TGCGCCAGCAGCCCGGTCCTTCTCCAGGGGAACTATGGCTACACCTTC. This sequence encodes CASSPVLLQGNYGYTF.

This chain joins TRBV4-2 and TRBJ2-5; D may be TRBD2 (6 bases). This CDR3 is 21 amino acids long. CDR1 and CDR2 (germline): LGHNA, YNFKEQ. V was pared by 1 base and J by 2 bases, with 29 bases between. CDR3: CASSQVGTGGTVPLPQETQYF. Written as DNA, the CDR3 is TGTGCCAGCAGCCAAGTTGGGACTGGGGGGACGGTACCTTTGCCTCAAGAGACCCAGTACTTC.

This clone was seen once. The rearrangement links TRBV19 to TRBJ1-3; D is unresolved. The end of the DNA is better explained by TRBJ2-2, so the J call may be wrong. This CDR3 has 15 residues. Germline lookup yields CDR1 LNHDA and CDR2 SQIVND (reference sequence). This chain's CDR3 is CASSIGTANTGELFF. The CDR3, as DNA: TGTGCCAGTAGTATAGGCACGGCGAACACCGGGGAGCTGTTTTTT.

V usage is TRBV19 and J usage is TRBJ2-3; perhaps TRBD1 as D (6 bases). This CDR3 has 12 residues. CDR1 is LNHDA and CDR2 is SQIVND in the germline V gene (reference sequence). Deletions cut 8 bases from V and 8 bases from J, with 14 bases between. CDR3 nucleotide sequence: TGTGCCAGTGGTCAGGGCAGGGGTACGCAGTATTTT. It yields the protein CASGQGRGTQYF.

This clone was observed a single time. The rearrangement links TRBV5-1 to TRBJ1-6; D is ambiguous. In germline, CDR1 is SGHRS, CDR2 YFSETQ. Trimming left V 1 base short and J 0 bases short, with 5 bases between. This CDR3 is 15 amino acids long. This CDR3 reads CASSLRSSYNSPLHF. The CDR3 DNA reads as TGCGCCAGCAGCTTGAGGAGCTCCTATAATTCACCCCTCCACTTT.

This chain joins TRBV7-3 and TRBJ2-3, with D tentatively TRBD1 (6 bases). This CDR3 has 16 residues. Trimming pared 5 bases from V and 1 base from J, leaving 16 bases between. Germline-derived CDR1 and CDR2 are SGHTA and FQGTGA. CDR3 region: CASSPQRGTGTDTQYF. In nucleotides, the CDR3 is TGTGCCAGCAGCCCGCAGAGGGGGACCGGCACAGATACGCAGTATTTT.

V usage is TRBV7-2 and J usage is TRBJ2-2; 11 bases match TRBD2. This CDR3 has 16 residues. Trimming at V came to 3 bases and at J to 8 bases, leaving 8 bases not matched to a gene. CDR1 is SGHTA and CDR2 is FQGNSA in the germline V gene. CDR3 DNA sequence: TGTGCCAGCAGCTTTGGGACTAGCGGATACCAAGGGGAGCTGTTTTTT. It codes for CASSFGTSGYQGELFF.

V gene TRBV6-6 combines with J gene TRBJ1-4, with D uncertain. Trimming shortened V by 8 bases and J by 5 bases, and 6 bases separated the two germline ends. CDR1 and CDR2 (germline): MNHNY, SVGAGI (reference sequence). CDR3 length: 11 amino acids. The CDR3, as DNA: TGTGCCAGCGGCCAAAATGAAAAACTGTTTTTT. This gives the protein CASGQNEKLFF.

The chain joins TRBV6-5 to TRBJ1-3; TRBD1 is a possible D gene (5 bases). This CDR3 spans 14 amino acids. Germline V gene sequence: CDR1 MNHEY, CDR2 SVGAGI. V was pared by 6 bases and J by 0 bases, with 9 bases between. The DNA of the CDR3 is TGTGCCAGCAGCCACGGGACCTCTGGAAACACCATATATTTT. As protein: CASSHGTSGNTIYF.

The V call is TRBV6-5, the J call TRBJ1-1, with D unresolved. The length of the CDR3 is 15 residues. The germline V gene has CDR1 MNHEY and CDR2 SVGAGI. Trimming removed 6 bases from V and 4 bases from J, with 18 bases in between. CDR3: CASRRRVEFTTEAFF. CDR3 bases: TGTGCCAGCAGGCGGAGGGTCGAGTTCACCACTGAAGCTTTCTTT.

CDR3 nucleotide sequence: TGTGCCAGCAGCCCCCAACACTGGTATATGAACACTGAAGCTTTCTTT. Encoded protein: CASSPQHWYMNTEAFF. The chain recombines TRBV9 with TRBJ1-1; no firm D call. V lost 4 bases to trimming and J lost 0 bases, with 16 bases between them. Germline loops: CDR1 SGDLS, CDR2 YYNGEE. The CDR3 covers 16 residues.

The rearrangement joins TRBV29-1 to TRBJ2-7, with D possibly matching TRBD2 (6 bases). Germline-derived CDR1 and CDR2 are SQVTM and ANQGSEA. The CDR3 has 15 amino acids. V was shortened by 5 bases and J by 1 base, with 18 bases between the two germline ends. The CDR3 coding sequence is TGCAGCGTTCGCGGTTCTCTAGCGCCTTCCTACGAGCAGTACTTC. Amino acid sequence: CSVRGSLAPSYEQYF.

The chain has TRBV7-2 and TRBJ2-7; D is tentatively TRBD1 or TRBD2 (5 bases each). V lost 5 bases and J lost 0, with 14 bases in between. Germline V gene data show CDR1 as SGHTA and CDR2 as FQGNSA. The CDR3 has 15 amino acids. The CDR3 region is CASSRREGSSYEQYF. The CDR3, as DNA: TGTGCCAGCAGCCGACGAGAGGGGTCCTCCTACGAGCAGTACTTC.

The chain couples TRBV21-1 to TRBJ1-6; TRBD1 is the table's D call and was not checked against the DNA. TRBV21-1 is listed as a pseudogene. The CDR3 spans 21 residues. The CDR3 nucleotides read TGTGCCAGCAGCCGACCGGGACAGGGGGCCCAACGAGTTCTCGAGAATTCACCCCTCCACTTT. Amino acid sequence: CASSRPGQGAQRVLENSPLHF.

The rearrangement joins TRBV9 to TRBJ2-3; the D gene is possibly TRBD2 (6 bases). CDR1 and CDR2 from the germline V gene are SGDLS and YYNGEE. The CDR3 has 15 amino acids. Trimming took off 1 base at V and 0 bases at J, with 9 bases between the two ends. In nucleotides, the CDR3 is TGTGCCAGCAGCGTAATAGCGGCTAGCACAGATACGCAGTATTTT. It codes for CASSVIAASTDTQYF.

The V and J genes are TRBV5-1 and TRBJ2-5; perhaps TRBD1 as D (7 bases). Trimming pared 6 bases from V and 3 bases from J, leaving 21 bases between. The germline gives CDR1 SGHRS, CDR2 YFSETQ. This CDR3 is 16 amino acids long. The CDR3: CASTWRAGGSEETQYF. The CDR3 DNA sequence: TGCGCCAGCACGTGGAGGGCAGGGGGATCAGAAGAGACCCAGTACTTC. Filled out from reference TRBV5-1 and TRBJ2-5, the complete variable domain reads KAGVTQTPRYLIKTRGQQVTLSCSPISGHRSVSWYQQTPGQGLQFLFEYFSETQRNKGNFPGRFSGRQFSNSRSEMNVSTLELGDSALYLCASTWRAGGSEETQYFGPGTRLLVL.

Of note for this clone: A junction boundary mismatches the germline segment, possibly from a read error. The J gene is TRBJ2-3, the V gene TRBV7-7; 7 positions match TRBD2. The germline CDR1 and CDR2 sequences are SSHAT and FNYEAQ (reference sequence). There are 14 residues in the CDR3. This CDR3 reads CASSLNIGGDTQYF. The CDR3 DNA follows: TGTGCTAGCAGCTTAAACATCGGGGGGGATACGCAGTATTTT.

The chain couples TRBV28 to TRBJ2-7; 13 nucleotides line up with TRBD2. The germline CDR1 and CDR2 sequences are MDHEN and SYDVKM. With V trimmed by 3 bases and J by 7 bases, 9 bases remained unmatched. The CDR3 covers 16 residues. The CDR3 protein is CASSFGSTSGGLEQYF. For the CDR3, the DNA is TGTGCCAGCAGTTTTGGGTCGACTAGCGGGGGGCTGGAGCAGTACTTC.